This T cell receptor (beta chain) appears in the sequencing data of a study of blood T cell repertoires in COVID-19. Study-level background: The United States, Italy and Spain supplied acute and convalescent COVID-19 samples. Sources were T cells, B-cell-depleted T cells, or PBMCs; the material itself was cDNA or gDNA.

Study processing details: Quantification of nucleated cells was approximated via reference gene primer amplification. The method was immunoSEQ multiplex PCR; TCRdb's version includes in-frame clones alone and lacks a portion of them. That table furnishes V, J and clone size, whereas the DNA furnished D and trimming. This table holds more than 150,000 clones, around nine tenths found once. V lost 2 bases and J lost 1; bases outside the gene matches: 3. CDR1 is MGHDK and CDR2 is SYGVNS in the germline V gene. The CDR3 has 16 amino acids. This clonotype was sampled from a young woman who had recovered from COVID-19. Material for sequencing was peripheral blood. The V and J genes are TRBV25-1 and TRBJ2-2; TRBD1 matches 8 bases. The CDR3 DNA follows: TGTGCCAGCAGTGAACGAGGGACAGGGAACACCGGGGAGCTGTTTTTT. Translation: CASSERGTGNTGELFF.